Below, 10 T cell receptor beta chains from the same sample are listed, as sequenced in a study of Ad26.COV2.S vaccination and SARS-CoV-2 variants. Treatment reported: about 20 received Ad26.COV2.S at low or high dose, single or two shots; 5 received placebo; per-sample allocation not given. Collection of the samples took place on day 63 after the first injection of vaccine or placebo. Produced via immunoSEQ multiplex PCR; TCRdb's table is partial and in-frame only. Among roughly 680,000 clones listed, around 89% were seen once. This material consisted of peripheral blood, taken in a trial of Ad26.COV2.S vaccine versus placebo. The receptors stem from a person aged 18-65 years who received the Ad26.COV2.S COVID-19 vaccine or a placebo.

J is TRBJ2-1 and V is TRBV18, with unresolved D. V was shortened by 3 bases and J by 3 bases, with 6 bases between the two germline ends. CDR3 length: 13 residues. CDR1 is KGHSH and CDR2 is LQKENI in the germline V gene. The CDR3 DNA is TGTGCCAGCTCACCGACGGACTACAATGAGCAGTTCTTC. It is translated as CASSPTDYNEQFF.

This chain uses TRBV29-1 with TRBJ1-1; no reliable D call. The germline V gene encodes CDR1 SQVTM and CDR2 ANQGSEA. The CDR3 consists of 14 residues. The CDR3: CTTDRTETNTEAFF. The CDR3 DNA reads as TGCACCACCGACCGGACTGAAACGAACACTGAAGCTTTCTTT.

V is TRBV24-1 and J is TRBJ1-1; maybe TRBD1 (6 bases). Germline V gene lookup returns CDR1 KGHDR and CDR2 SFDVKD. This CDR3 contains 17 residues. The germline V and J ends were trimmed by 4 bases and 4 bases, with 21 bases remaining between them. The CDR3 DNA reads as TGTGCCACCAGTGACTCGCCACGCGCAGGGGTTTCCACTGAAGCTTTCTTT. This gives the protein CATSDSPRAGVSTEAFF.

The chain couples TRBV6-4 to TRBJ2-5; possible D gene TRBD1, 6 bases. This CDR3 spans 16 amino acids. The germline V gene has CDR1 MRHNA and CDR2 SNTAGT. The germline V and J ends were trimmed by 3 bases and 3 bases, with 17 bases remaining between them. The CDR3, as DNA: TGTGCCAGCAGTGAGGGGCCGTGGCAGGGGAAAGAGACCCAGTACTTC. Amino acid sequence: CASSEGPWQGKETQYF.

The chain employs TRBV30 and TRBJ2-1; perhaps D is TRBD1 or TRBD2 (5 bases each). V lost 3 bases and J 5 bases, leaving 11 bases between the germline ends. The germline gives CDR1 GTSNPN, CDR2 SVGIG (reference sequence). The CDR3 has 13 residues. CDR3 DNA sequence: TGTGCCTGGAGCCCACCGGGACACAATGAGCAGTTCTTC. Its protein product is CAWSPPGHNEQFF. The full variable domain, in which reference TRBV30 and TRBJ2-1 provide the parts outside the CDR3, is SQTIHQWPATLVQPVGSPLSLECTVEGTSNPNLYWYRQAAGRGLQLLFYSVGIGQISSEVPQNLSASRPQDRQFILSSKKLLLSDSGFYLCAWSPPGHNEQFFGPGTRLTVL.

The J gene is TRBJ2-2, the V gene TRBV4-3, with 8 bases lining up with TRBD2. With V trimmed by 1 base and J by 4 bases, 5 bases remained unmatched. Germline CDR1 and CDR2: LGHNA and YSLEER. The CDR3 spans 16 residues. In DNA form, the CDR3 reads TGCGCCAGCAGCCAAGCCCGGGGGGGCGGCACCGGGGAGCTGTTTTTT. Translating gives CASSQARGGGTGELFF.

A word on this clone: Other DNA sequences in the sample encode the same CDR3. This chain links TRBV5-1 with TRBJ2-2; D not resolved. With 2 bases removed from V and 4 bases from J, the gap between germline ends came to 6 bases. CDR3 size: 13 residues. Germline-derived CDR1 and CDR2 are SGHRS and YFSETQ. The CDR3 nucleotides read TGCGCCAGCAGCTTAGACTTCACCGGGGAGCTGTTTTTT. Residues: CASSLDFTGELFF.

The chain is built from TRBV12-5 and TRBJ1-5, with D possibly matching TRBD1 (6 bases). The CDR3 length is 15 residues. V was trimmed by 2 bases and J by 2 bases, leaving 10 bases between them. From germline, CDR1 is LGHNT and CDR2 FRNRAP. CDR3 DNA: TGTGCTAGTGGTTTGCCGGACAGTCGCAATCAGCCCCAGCATTTT. This translates into CASGLPDSRNQPQHF.

The chain carries TRBV12-3 or TRBV12-4 and TRBJ2-1; 13 bases line up with TRBD2. This CDR3 has 13 amino acids. The trim removed 10 bases at V and 6 bases at J, leaving 3 bases unmatched. The chain's CDR3 is CATGLAGVNEQFF. The CDR3 coding sequence is TGTGCCACCGGACTAGCGGGAGTCAATGAGCAGTTCTTC.

The chain has TRBV7-2 and TRBJ2-7; TRBD2 matches at 9 bases. From germline, CDR1 is SGHTA and CDR2 FQGNSA. This CDR3 is 19 amino acids long. The V and J ends lost 1 base and 0 bases, in that order; junction bases with no gene match: 13. CDR3 nucleotides: TGTGCCAGCAGCTTAGACAGTTTAGGGACTAGCCAGAGCTCCTACGAGCAGTACTTC. Protein product: CASSLDSLGTSQSSYEQYF. Filled out from reference TRBV7-2 and TRBJ2-7, the complete variable domain reads GAGVSQSPSNKVTEKGKDVELRCDPISGHTALYWYRQSLGQGLEFLIYFQGNSAPDKSGLPSDRFSAERTGGSVSTLTIQRTQQEDSAVYLCASSLDSLGTSQSSYEQYFGPGTRLTVT.